Listed below are T cell receptor beta chains from one sample, sequenced in a study of identical twins. TCRdb passed the 5' RACE reads through MiXCR, listing each CDR3 protein once. This sample has around 550,000 distinct CDR3 sequences; 13% to 15% occur once, and the top ten carry around 0.48%. The same specimen was also included in a second study, on yellow fever vaccine responses in identical twins.

Sequencing was done on a sample of CD4+ T cells sorted from blood. The receptors were gathered from a woman under 30 in good health. Each CDR3 is given with its conserved first and last residue. D genes are given only for firm matches. A row's size may be missing; if present it is once, few, many or a size class.

CDR3 protein: CASSSGGQSGNIQYF; CDR3 DNA: TGTGCCAGCAGCTCGGGGGGACAGTCTGGGAACATTCAGTACTTC; clone size: NA; CDR3 length: 15; D gene: NA; J gene: TRBJ2-4; V gene: TRBV7-2
CDR3 protein: CSAEPGLAGFRTGELFF; CDR3 DNA: TGCAGTGCGGAACCGGGACTAGCGGGATTTCGGACCGGGGAGCTGTTTTTT; clone size: NA; CDR3 length: 17; D gene: TRBD2; J gene: TRBJ2-2; V gene: TRBV20-1
CDR3 protein: CASSFLGGPYEQFF; CDR3 DNA: TGTGCCAGCAGCTTTTTAGGAGGGCCCTATGAGCAGTTCTTC; clone size: few; CDR3 length: 14; D gene: NA; J gene: TRBJ2-1; V gene: TRBV7-9
CDR3 protein: CASSLGQGSEAFF; CDR3 DNA: TGCGCCAGCAGCTTGGGACAGGGGTCTGAAGCTTTCTTT; clone size: NA; CDR3 length: 13; D gene: TRBD1; J gene: TRBJ1-1; V gene: TRBV5-1
CDR3 protein: CAISESTTVGTGVYNEQFF; CDR3 DNA: TGTGCCATCAGTGAGTCCACCACCGTGGGGACAGGGGTCTACAATGAGCAGTTCTTC; clone size: NA; CDR3 length: 19; D gene: TRBD1; J gene: TRBJ2-1; V gene: TRBV10-3
CDR3 protein: CSAYGGGTDTQYF; CDR3 DNA: TGCAGCGCGTATGGGGGTGGCACAGATACGCAGTATTTT; clone size: NA; CDR3 length: 13; D gene: NA; J gene: TRBJ2-3; V gene: TRBV20-1
CDR3 protein: CASSSGDTFSYEQYF; CDR3 DNA: TGTGCCAGCAGTTCCGGGGACACCTTCTCCTACGAGCAGTACTTC; clone size: few; CDR3 length: 15; D gene: NA; J gene: TRBJ2-7; V gene: TRBV28
CDR3 protein: CASSFDPRGLRPGGELFF; CDR3 DNA: TGTGCCAGCAGTTTTGATCCTCGGGGGCTAAGGCCTGGCGGGGAGCTGTTTTTT; clone size: NA; CDR3 length: 18; D gene: NA; J gene: TRBJ2-2; V gene: TRBV12-3/TRBV12-4
CDR3 protein: CSVQTSGGEGDTQYF; CDR3 DNA: TGCAGCGTCCAGACTAGCGGGGGGGAAGGAGATACGCAGTATTTT; clone size: few; CDR3 length: 15; D gene: TRBD2; J gene: TRBJ2-3; V gene: TRBV29-1
CDR3 protein: CASGLNVSPLHF; CDR3 DNA: TGTGCTAGTGGTTTGAATGTTTCACCCCTCCACTTT; clone size: NA; CDR3 length: 12; D gene: NA; J gene: TRBJ1-6; V gene: TRBV12-5
CDR3 protein: CASSYLAGSTGELFF; CDR3 DNA: TGTGCCAGCAGTTACCTAGCGGGGTCAACCGGGGAGCTGTTTTTT; clone size: NA; CDR3 length: 15; D gene: TRBD2; J gene: TRBJ2-2; V gene: TRBV6-5
CDR3 protein: CASSLDPRPYEQFF; CDR3 DNA: TGTGCCAGCAGCTTAGACCCCAGACCTTATGAGCAGTTCTTC; clone size: NA; CDR3 length: 14; D gene: NA; J gene: TRBJ2-1; V gene: TRBV7-2
CDR3 protein: CASSFEGRHQPQHF; CDR3 DNA: TGTGCCAGCAGTTTTGAGGGGCGGCATCAGCCCCAGCATTTT; clone size: many; CDR3 length: 14; D gene: NA; J gene: TRBJ1-5; V gene: TRBV12-3/TRBV12-4
CDR3 protein: CASAWGTGVNQPQHF; CDR3 DNA: TGTGCCAGCGCCTGGGGGACAGGGGTCAATCAGCCCCAGCATTTT; clone size: NA; CDR3 length: 15; D gene: TRBD1; J gene: TRBJ1-5; V gene: TRBV7-9
CDR3 protein: CATSDGGAPHNEQFF; CDR3 DNA: TGTGCCACCAGTGACGGGGGGGCGCCCCACAATGAGCAGTTCTTC; clone size: NA; CDR3 length: 15; D gene: TRBD2; J gene: TRBJ2-1; V gene: TRBV24-1
CDR3 protein: CASSLGGQGQPQHF; CDR3 DNA: TGTGCCAGCAGCTTAGGCGGCCAGGGGCAGCCCCAGCATTTT; clone size: NA; CDR3 length: 14; D gene: NA; J gene: TRBJ1-5; V gene: TRBV7-6
CDR3 protein: CASSQVQGRGYGYTF; CDR3 DNA: TGCGCCAGCAGCCAAGTCCAGGGGCGCGGCTATGGCTACACCTTC; clone size: NA; CDR3 length: 15; D gene: NA; J gene: TRBJ1-2; V gene: TRBV4-1
CDR3 protein: CSGTWGQGTSNEQFF; CDR3 DNA: TGCAGCGGCACTTGGGGACAGGGGACTTCCAATGAGCAGTTCTTC; clone size: many; CDR3 length: 15; D gene: TRBD1; J gene: TRBJ2-1; V gene: TRBV29-1
CDR3 protein: CAIRGQGDSYNEQFF; CDR3 DNA: TGTGCCATCAGGGGACAGGGGGATTCCTACAATGAGCAGTTCTTC; clone size: few; CDR3 length: 15; D gene: TRBD1; J gene: TRBJ2-1; V gene: TRBV10-3
CDR3 protein: CASSGAYGTAGNEQFF; CDR3 DNA: TGTGCCAGCTCAGGGGCCTACGGGACAGCAGGGAATGAGCAGTTCTTC; clone size: few; CDR3 length: 16; D gene: TRBD1; J gene: TRBJ2-1; V gene: TRBV18
CDR3 protein: CATSDSDRVDTEAFF; CDR3 DNA: TGTGCCACCAGTGACTCGGACAGGGTGGACACTGAAGCTTTCTTT; clone size: few; CDR3 length: 15; D gene: TRBD1; J gene: TRBJ1-1; V gene: TRBV24-1
CDR3 protein: CASSHGGSETDTQYF; CDR3 DNA: TGTGCCAGCAGCCACGGCGGTAGTGAAACAGATACGCAGTATTTT; clone size: few; CDR3 length: 15; D gene: NA; J gene: TRBJ2-3; V gene: TRBV4-2